This T cell receptor (beta chain) was identified during a study of vaccination and CD4 T cells after COVID-19. Trimming at V came to 2 bases and at J to 8 bases, leaving 1 base not matched to a gene. CDR3 length: 13 residues. The V gene's germline CDR1 is MGHDK and CDR2 SYGVNS. Treatment in this sample: roughly 11-day PBMC culture with coronavirus spike peptide pools or control peptides (ViraFEST assay). Points on this clonotype: Its target is not known.

CD4+ T cells that had been cultured provided DNA sequenced with the Oncomine TCR Beta short-read assay. In TCRdb, the PCR reads were re-called with MiXCR into one record per CDR3 protein. The sample holds around 17,000 distinct CDR3 sequences, 48% seen once. Sample: CD4+ T cells from blood, cultured in vitro, taken before SARS-CoV-2 vaccination. This TCR derives from a human donor who had recovered from COVID-19. The rearrangement joins TRBV25-1 to TRBJ2-3, with TRBD1 identical over 10 bases. The DNA of the CDR3 is TGTGCCAGCAGTGAAGGGGACAGGGGTACGCAGTATTTT. Amino acids: CASSEGDRGTQYF. Filled out from reference TRBV25-1 and TRBJ2-3, the complete variable domain reads EADIYQTPRYLVIGTGKKITLECSQTMGHDKMYWYQQDPGMELHLIHYSYGVNSTEKGDLSSESTVSRIRTEHFPLTLESARPSHTSQYLCASSEGDRGTQYFGPGTRLTVL.